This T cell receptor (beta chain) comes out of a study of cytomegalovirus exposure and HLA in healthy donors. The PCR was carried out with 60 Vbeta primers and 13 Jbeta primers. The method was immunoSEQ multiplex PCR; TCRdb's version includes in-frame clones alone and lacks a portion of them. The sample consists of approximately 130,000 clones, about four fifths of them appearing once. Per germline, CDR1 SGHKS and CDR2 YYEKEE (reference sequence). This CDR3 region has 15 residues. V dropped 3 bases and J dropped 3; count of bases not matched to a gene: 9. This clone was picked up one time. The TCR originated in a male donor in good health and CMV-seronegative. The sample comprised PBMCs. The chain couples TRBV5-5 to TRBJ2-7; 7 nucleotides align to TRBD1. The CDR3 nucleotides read TGTGCCAGCAGCTCACCCGACCAGGGGGTCTACGAGCAGTACTTC. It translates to CASSSPDQGVYEQYF.